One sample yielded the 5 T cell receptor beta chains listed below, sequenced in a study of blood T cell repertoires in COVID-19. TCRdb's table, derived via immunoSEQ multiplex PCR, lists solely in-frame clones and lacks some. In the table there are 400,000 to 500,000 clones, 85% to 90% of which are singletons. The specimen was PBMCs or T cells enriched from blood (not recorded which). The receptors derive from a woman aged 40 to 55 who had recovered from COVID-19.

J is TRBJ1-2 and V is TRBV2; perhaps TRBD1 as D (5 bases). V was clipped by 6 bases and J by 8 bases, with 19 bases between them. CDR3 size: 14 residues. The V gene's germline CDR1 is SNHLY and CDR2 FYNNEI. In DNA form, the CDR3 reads TGTGCCAGCAGCGAGACAGCCATTGGAGGGGGCTACACCTTC. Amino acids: CASSETAIGGGYTF.

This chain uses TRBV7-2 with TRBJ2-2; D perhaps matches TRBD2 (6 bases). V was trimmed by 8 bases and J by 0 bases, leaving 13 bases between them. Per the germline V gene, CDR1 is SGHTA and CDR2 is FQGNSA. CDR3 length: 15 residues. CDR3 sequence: CASAVGGTNTGELFF. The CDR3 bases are TGTGCCAGCGCCGTAGGAGGGACGAACACCGGGGAGCTGTTTTTT. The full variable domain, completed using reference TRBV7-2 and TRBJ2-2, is GAGVSQSPSNKVTEKGKDVELRCDPISGHTALYWYRQSLGQGLEFLIYFQGNSAPDKSGLPSDRFSAERTGGSVSTLTIQRTQQEDSAVYLCASAVGGTNTGELFFGEGSRLTVL.

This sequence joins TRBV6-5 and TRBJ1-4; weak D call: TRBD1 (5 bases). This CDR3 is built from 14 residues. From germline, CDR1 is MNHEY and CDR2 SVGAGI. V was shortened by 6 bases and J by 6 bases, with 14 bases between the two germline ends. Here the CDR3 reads CASSPQVGHEKLFF. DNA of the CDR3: TGTGCCAGCAGCCCACAGGTGGGGCATGAAAAACTGTTTTTT.

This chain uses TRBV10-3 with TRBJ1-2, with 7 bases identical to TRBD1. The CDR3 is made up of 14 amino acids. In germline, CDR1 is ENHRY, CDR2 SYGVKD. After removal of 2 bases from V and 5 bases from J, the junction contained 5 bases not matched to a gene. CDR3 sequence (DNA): TGTGCCATCAGTGAGCGAGGGGGCGCATATGGCTACACCTTC. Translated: CAISERGGAYGYTF.

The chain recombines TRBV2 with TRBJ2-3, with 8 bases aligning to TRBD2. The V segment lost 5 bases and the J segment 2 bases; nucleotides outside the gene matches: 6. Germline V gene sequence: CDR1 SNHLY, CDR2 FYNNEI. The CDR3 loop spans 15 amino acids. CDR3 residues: CASSREGLITDTQYF. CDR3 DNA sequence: TGTGCCAGCAGTCGGGAGGGGTTAATCACAGATACGCAGTATTTT. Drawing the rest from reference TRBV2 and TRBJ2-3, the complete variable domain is EPEVTQTPSHQVTQMGQEVILRCVPISNHLYFYWYRQILGQKVEFLVSFYNNEISEKSEIFDDQFSVERPDGSNFTLKIRSTKLEDSAMYFCASSREGLITDTQYFGPGTRLTVL.